This TCR beta chain was sequenced in a study of radiotherapy plus CTLA-4 blockade in lung cancer (dated by TCRdb to 2017 to 2018). Looking at the study overall: Among the enrolled patients, around 17% had an objective response, and less than 40% reached disease control. The investigation overall reported the following: The strongest predictors of response, as reported, were early dynamic changes in blood T cell clones along with a rise in serum interferon-beta after radiation. After treatment with radiotherapy and ipilimumab, TCR clones that originated in tumors expanded in peripheral blood.

Libraries came from the immunoSEQ multiplex PCR assay. TCRdb stores this immuneACCESS table with in-frame sequences only. Part of the clones is absent; in the studies checked, under half of the shortfall reflects unresolved V genes, and no reason is known for the rest. Within this sample are 100,000 to 150,000 clones, with more than 80% of them counted one time only. The top ten constitute approximately 7.2% of the sample. Notes on this clone: This receptor's antigen is unknown. Base qualities are not provided; no much larger clone lies one nucleotide away.

In this study, focal radiation therapy paired with CTLA-4 blockade (ipilimumab) was tested in patients who had chemo-refractory metastatic non-small-cell lung cancer. Here V drops 4 bases and J drops 9 bases, and the junction holds 7 bases not matched to any gene. The CDR3 measures 16 amino acids from cysteine to phenylalanine. Just the 48-base CDR3 DNA is kept, in frame starting at base 1. The germline V gene (reference sequence) gives CDR1 as SGHNT and CDR2 as YYREEE. The sequencing here drew on peripheral blood, taken from a patient treated with radiotherapy plus ipilimumab. The clonotype originates from a human donor with non-small cell lung cancer that progressed on radiotherapy plus ipilimumab. The sequence links TRBV5-4 to TRBJ2-1; TRBD2 fits 16 bases in the junction. The nucleotide sequence reads TGTGCCAGCAGCCACCTGGGACTAGCGGGGGGGAGTGAGCAGTTCTTC. Translated, this is CASSHLGLAGGSEQFF.